Described below is a single T cell receptor beta chain sequence and its context. Its antigen is unidentified. Extracted from the samples, RNA was reverse transcribed into cDNA to serve as the sequencing template. Method: immunoSEQ multiplex PCR; TCRdb's copy keeps in-frame clones and lacks some. The sample records 150,000 to 200,000 clones, over 55% being singletons. This sample was taken from a study of CD8+ T cells in alopecia areata. About the research overall: Treatment comprised oral tofacitinib, 5 to 10 mg twice daily, in treated patients.

This CDR3 has 14 amino acids. From germline, CDR1 is LGHNA and CDR2 YNFKEQ. V gave up 6 bases and J gave up 12 bases, with 20 bases separating them. Overall study findings and caveats: Alopecia totalis/universalis scalp especially showed more expanded CD8+ clones than normal scalp.

Treatment defined: oral pan-JAK inhibitor, 5-10 mg twice daily. This chain joins TRBV4-2 and TRBJ1-4, with D unclear. This specimen consisted of CD4+ T cells sorted from blood, obtained at week 24, from a patient treated with tofacitinib. This sequence was found in a human donor with alopecia areata. The CDR3 DNA reads as TGTGCCAGCAGTCAACCGATAAAGGGCAGCGAACTGTTTTTT. It codes for CASSQPIKGSELFF.